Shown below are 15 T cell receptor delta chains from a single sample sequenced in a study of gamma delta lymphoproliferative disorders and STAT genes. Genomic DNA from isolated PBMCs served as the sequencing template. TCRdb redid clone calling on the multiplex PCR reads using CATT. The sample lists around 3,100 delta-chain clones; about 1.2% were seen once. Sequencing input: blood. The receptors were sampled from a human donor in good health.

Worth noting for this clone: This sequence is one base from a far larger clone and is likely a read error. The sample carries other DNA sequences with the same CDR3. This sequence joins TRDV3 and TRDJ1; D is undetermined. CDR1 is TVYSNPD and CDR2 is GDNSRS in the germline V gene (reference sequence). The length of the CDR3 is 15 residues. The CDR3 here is CAFSLPNFWADKLIF. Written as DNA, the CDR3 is TGTGCCTTTAGCTTGCCTAACTTTTGGGCCGATAAGCTCATCTTT.

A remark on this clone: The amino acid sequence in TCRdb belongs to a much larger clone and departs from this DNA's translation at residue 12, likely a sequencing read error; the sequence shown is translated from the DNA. CDR3 coding DNA: TGTGCCTGTGACACTGTTGGAGTACTGGGGGATGCGAGCACCGATAAACTCATCTTT. It codes for CACDTVGVLGDASTDKLIF. This rearrangement joins TRDV2 to TRDJ1, with TRDD3 identical over 10 bases. CDR1 and CDR2 from the germline V gene are GEAIGNYY and EKD. CDR3 size: 19 residues. The V segment lost 1 base and the J segment 1 base; nucleotides outside the gene matches: 14.

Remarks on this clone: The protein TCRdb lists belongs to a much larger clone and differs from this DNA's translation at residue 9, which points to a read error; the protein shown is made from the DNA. The CDR3 sequence is CACDPIRHADKLIF. The CDR3 region has the DNA TGTGCCTGTGACCCCATACGACACGCCGATAAACTCATCTTT. This chain uses TRDV2 with TRDJ1, with a weak D call TRDD3 (5 bases). Germline-derived CDR1 and CDR2 are GEAIGNYY and EKD. Trimming removed 3 bases at V and 3 bases at J, with 13 bases between. This CDR3 comprises 14 residues.

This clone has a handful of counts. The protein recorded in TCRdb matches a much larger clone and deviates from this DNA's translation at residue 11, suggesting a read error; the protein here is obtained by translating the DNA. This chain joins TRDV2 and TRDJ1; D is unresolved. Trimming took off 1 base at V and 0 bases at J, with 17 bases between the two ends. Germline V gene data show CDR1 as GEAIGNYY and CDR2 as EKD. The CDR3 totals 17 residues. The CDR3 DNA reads TGTGCCTGTGACACGTTAGCCGGATCTACGTACACCGATAAACTCATCTTT. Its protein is CACDTLAGSTYTDKLIF.

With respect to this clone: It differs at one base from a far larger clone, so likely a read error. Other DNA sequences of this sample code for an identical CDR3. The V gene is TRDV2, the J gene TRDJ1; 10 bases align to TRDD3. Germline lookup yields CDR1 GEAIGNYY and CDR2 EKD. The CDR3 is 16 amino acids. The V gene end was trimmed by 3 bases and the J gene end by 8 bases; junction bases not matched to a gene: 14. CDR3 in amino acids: CACDVVGDTDTSKLIF. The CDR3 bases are TGTGCCTGTGACGTGGTGGGGGATACAGATACGTCAAAACTCATCTTT.

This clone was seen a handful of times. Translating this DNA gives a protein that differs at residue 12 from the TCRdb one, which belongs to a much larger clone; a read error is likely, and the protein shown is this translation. The CDR3 spells CACVGLGVDTDRLIF. The CDR3 DNA reads TGTGCCTGTGTGGGGCTGGGGGTCGACACCGATAGACTCATCTTT. The chain joins TRDV2 to TRDJ1; 7 positions agree with TRDD3. The germline gives CDR1 GEAIGNYY, CDR2 EKD. There are 15 residues in the CDR3.

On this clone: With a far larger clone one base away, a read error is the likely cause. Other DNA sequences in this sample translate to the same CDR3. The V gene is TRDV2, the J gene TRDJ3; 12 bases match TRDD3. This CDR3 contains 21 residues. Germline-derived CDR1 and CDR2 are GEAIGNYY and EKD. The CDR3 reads CACDLVELGDTTAWDTRQMFF. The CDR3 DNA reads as TGTGCCTGTGACTTGGTTGAACTGGGGGATACTACGGCCTGGGACACCCGTCAGATGTTTTTC.

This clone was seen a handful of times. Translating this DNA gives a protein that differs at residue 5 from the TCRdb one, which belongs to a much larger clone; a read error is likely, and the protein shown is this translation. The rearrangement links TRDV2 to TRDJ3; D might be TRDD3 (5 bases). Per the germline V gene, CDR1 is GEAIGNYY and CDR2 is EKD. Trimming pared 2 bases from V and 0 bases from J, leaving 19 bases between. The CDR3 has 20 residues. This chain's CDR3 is CACDIAGARGPSWDTRQMFF. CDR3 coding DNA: TGTGCCTGTGACATCGCGGGGGCGAGGGGGCCCTCCTGGGACACCCGACAGATGTTTTTC.

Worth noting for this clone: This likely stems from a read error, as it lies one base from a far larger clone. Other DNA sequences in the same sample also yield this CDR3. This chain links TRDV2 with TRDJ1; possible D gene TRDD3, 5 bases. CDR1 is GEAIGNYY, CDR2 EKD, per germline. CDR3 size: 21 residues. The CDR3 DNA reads TGTGCCTGTGACGCTGTACGCTTCAGCTCGATACAAGGCCAAGGCACCGATAAGCTCATCTTT. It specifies CACDAVRFSSIQGQGTDKLIF.

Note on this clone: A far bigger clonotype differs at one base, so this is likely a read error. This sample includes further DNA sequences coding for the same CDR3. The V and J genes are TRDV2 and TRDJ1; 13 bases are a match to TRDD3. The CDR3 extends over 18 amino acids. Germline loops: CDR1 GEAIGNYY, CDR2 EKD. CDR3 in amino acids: CACDEVLGDTGYTDKLIF. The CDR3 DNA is TGTGCCTGTGACGAAGTACTGGGGGATACGGGGTACACCGACAAACTCATCTTT.

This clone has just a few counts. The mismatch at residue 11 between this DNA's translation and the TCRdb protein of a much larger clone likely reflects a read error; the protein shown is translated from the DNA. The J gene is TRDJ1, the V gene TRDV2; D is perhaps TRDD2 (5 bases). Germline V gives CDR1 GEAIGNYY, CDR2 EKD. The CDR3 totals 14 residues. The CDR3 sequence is CACFPLQGTDRLIF. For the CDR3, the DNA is TGTGCCTGCTTTCCCCTTCAAGGCACCGATAGACTCATCTTT.

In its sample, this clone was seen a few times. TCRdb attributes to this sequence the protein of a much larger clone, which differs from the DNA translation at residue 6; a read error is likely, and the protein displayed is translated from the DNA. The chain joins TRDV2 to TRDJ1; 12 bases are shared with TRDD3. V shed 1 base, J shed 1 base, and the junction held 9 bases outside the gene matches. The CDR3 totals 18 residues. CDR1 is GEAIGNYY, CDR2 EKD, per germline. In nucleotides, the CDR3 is TGTGCCTGTGACACACCTCGCCTGGGGGATACGTTCACCGATAAACTCATCTTT. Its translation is CACDTPRLGDTFTDKLIF.

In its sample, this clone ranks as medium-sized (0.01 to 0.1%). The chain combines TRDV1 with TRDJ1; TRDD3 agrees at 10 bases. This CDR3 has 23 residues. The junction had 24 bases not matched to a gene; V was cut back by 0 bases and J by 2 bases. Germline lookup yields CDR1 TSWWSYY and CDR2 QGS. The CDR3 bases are TGTGCTCTTGGGGAACTCTCTTCCTACGGAGGGAACTTACTGGGGGATGAAACCGATAAACTCATCTTT. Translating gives CALGELSSYGGNLLGDETDKLIF.

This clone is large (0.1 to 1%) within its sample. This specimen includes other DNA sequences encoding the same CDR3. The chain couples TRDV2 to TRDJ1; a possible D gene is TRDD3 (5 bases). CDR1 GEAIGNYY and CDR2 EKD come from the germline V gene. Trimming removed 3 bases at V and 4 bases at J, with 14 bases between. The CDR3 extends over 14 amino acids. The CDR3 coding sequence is TGTGCCTGTGACGCTGTACAGGGGAGCGATAAACTCATCTTT. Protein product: CACDAVQGSDKLIF.

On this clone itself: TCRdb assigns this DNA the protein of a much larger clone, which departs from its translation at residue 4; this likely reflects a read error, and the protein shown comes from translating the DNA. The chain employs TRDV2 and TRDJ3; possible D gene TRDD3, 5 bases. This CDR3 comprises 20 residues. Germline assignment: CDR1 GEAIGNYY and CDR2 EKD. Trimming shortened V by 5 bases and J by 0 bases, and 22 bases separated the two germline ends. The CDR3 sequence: CACGRIAGGTSSWDTRQMFF. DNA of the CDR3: TGTGCCTGTGGCCGGATAGCCGGGGGTACTAGCTCCTGGGACACCCGACAGATGTTTTTC.